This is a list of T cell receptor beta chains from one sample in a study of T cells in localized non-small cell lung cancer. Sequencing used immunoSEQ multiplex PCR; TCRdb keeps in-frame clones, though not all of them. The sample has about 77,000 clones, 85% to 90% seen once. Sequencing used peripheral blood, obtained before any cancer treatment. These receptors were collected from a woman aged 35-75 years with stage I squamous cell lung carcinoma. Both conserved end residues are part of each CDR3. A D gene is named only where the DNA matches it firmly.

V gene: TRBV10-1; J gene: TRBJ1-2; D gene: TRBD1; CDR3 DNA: TGCGCCAGCAGTGAGTACAGGGGATATGGCTACACCTTC; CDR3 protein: CASSEYRGYGYTF
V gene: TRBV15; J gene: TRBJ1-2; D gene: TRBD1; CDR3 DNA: TGTGCCACCAGCAGTGGACAGGGCTATGGCTACACCTTC; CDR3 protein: CATSSGQGYGYTF
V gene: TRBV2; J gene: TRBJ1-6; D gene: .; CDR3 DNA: TGTGCCAGTGCCGCCCAGGGGTGGGGATCACCCCTCCACTTT; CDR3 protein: CASAAQGWGSPLHF
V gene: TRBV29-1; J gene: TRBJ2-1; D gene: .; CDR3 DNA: TGCAGCGTTGGCGTTAGGAATGGTAGGAGTGAGCAGTTCTTC; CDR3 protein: CSVGVRNGRSEQFF
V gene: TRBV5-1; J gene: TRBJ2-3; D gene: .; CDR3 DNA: TGCGCCAGCAGCTTGGAGGTTGGAAGGGGGGGCGTATGGACAGATACGCAGTATTTT; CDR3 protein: CASSLEVGRGGVWTDTQYF
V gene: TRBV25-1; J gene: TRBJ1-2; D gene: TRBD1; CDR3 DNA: TGTGCCAGCAGTGAGTCAGGGGGCATCGGCTACACCTTC; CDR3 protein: CASSESGGIGYTF
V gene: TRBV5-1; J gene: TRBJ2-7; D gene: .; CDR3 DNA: TGCGCCAGCAGCTCCGCCTACGAGCAGTACTTC; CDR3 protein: CASSSAYEQYF
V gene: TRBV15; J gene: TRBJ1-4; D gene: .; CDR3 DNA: TGTGCCACCAGCAGAGCAACGCGGACTAATGAAAAACTGTTTTTT; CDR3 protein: CATSRATRTNEKLFF
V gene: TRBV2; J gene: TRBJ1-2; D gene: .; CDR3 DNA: TGTGCCAGCAAAACACAGAGGGATGGCTACACCTTC; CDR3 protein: CASKTQRDGYTF
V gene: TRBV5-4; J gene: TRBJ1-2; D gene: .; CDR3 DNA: TGTGCCAGCAGCTCCTTTGACAGGTTCAGTGGCTACACCTTC; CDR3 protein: CASSSFDRFSGYTF
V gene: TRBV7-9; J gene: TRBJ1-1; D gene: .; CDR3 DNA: TGTGCCAGCAGTTTGCGGGGGACGGGGATGAACACTGAAGCTTTCTTT; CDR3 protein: CASSLRGTGMNTEAFF
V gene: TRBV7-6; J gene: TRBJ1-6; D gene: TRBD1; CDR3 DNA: TGTGCCAGCAGCCAGGACAGGTATTCACCCCTCCACTTT; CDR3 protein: CASSQDRYSPLHF
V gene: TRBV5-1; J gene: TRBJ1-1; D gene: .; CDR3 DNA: TGCGCCAGCAGCTTGGGTCCAGGCCGAGACCAAGCTTTCTTT; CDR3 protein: CASSLGPGRDQAFF
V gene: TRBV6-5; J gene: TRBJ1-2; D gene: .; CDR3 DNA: TGTGCCAGCAGTCCGAGCCGGGATTACTATGGCTACACCTTC; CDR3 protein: CASSPSRDYYGYTF
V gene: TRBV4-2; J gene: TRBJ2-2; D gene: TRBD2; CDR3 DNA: TGTGCCAGCAGCCAAGATCAAGAGCGGGGAGCCACCGGGGAGCTGTTTTTT; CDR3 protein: CASSQDQERGATGELFF
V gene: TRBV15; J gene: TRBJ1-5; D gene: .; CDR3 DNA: TGTGCCACCAGCAGAGATCAGTCGAATCAGCCCCAGCATTTT; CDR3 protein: CATSRDQSNQPQHF
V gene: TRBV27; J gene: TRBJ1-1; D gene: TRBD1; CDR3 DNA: TGTGCCAGCAGTTTAGCAGGGGGCGTTGACACTGAAGCTTTCTTT; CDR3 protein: CASSLAGGVDTEAFF
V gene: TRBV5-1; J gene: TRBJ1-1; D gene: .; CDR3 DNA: TGCGCCAGCAGCTTCGGATCTGGGGTGAACACTGAAGCTTTCTTT; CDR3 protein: CASSFGSGVNTEAFF
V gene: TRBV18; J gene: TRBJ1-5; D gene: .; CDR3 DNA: TGTGCCAGCACAGGTGGAGATCGGGAGCCCCAGCATTTT; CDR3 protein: CASTGGDREPQHF
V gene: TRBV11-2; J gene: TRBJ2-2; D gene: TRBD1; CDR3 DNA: TGTGCCAGCAGATTTGACAGGGAAACCGGGGAGCTGTTTTTT; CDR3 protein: CASRFDRETGELFF
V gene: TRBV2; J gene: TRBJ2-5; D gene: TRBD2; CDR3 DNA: TGTGCCAGCAGGGAGGGACTACAAGAGACCCAGTACTTC; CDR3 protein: CASREGLQETQYF
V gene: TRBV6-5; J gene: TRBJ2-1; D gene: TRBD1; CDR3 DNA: TGTGCCAGCAATAACAGGGGCCCGCCTTACAATGAGCAGTTCTTC; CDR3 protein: CASNNRGPPYNEQFF
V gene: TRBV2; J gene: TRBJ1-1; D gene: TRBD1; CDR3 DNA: TGTGCCAGCAGTAAACAGGGGAGCACTGAAGCTTTCTTT; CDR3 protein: CASSKQGSTEAFF
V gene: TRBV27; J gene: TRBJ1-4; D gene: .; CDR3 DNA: TGTGCCAGCAGTTTCGAAGGAGTAAATGGGGAAAAACTGTTTTTT; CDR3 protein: CASSFEGVNGEKLFF
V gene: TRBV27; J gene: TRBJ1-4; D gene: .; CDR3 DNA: TGTGCCAGCAGTTTGAGGGGGTTTAATGAAAAACTGTTTTTT; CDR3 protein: CASSLRGFNEKLFF